The 12 T cell receptor beta chains below were found in one sample sequenced in a study of blood T cell repertoires in COVID-19. Assay used: immunoSEQ multiplex PCR; TCRdb lists only in-frame clones, some missing. This repertoire shows some 270,000 clones, 75% to 90% found once; its top ten account for roughly 4.8%. Sequencing input: peripheral blood. These receptors were collected from a middle-aged woman who had recovered from COVID-19.

The chain uses TRBV9 and TRBJ1-6, with no clear D. CDR1 and CDR2 (germline): SGDLS, YYNGEE. V was pared by 0 bases and J by 6 bases, with 13 bases between. CDR3 size: 16 residues. CDR3 sequence reads: CASSVGASRINSPLHF. DNA of the CDR3: TGTGCCAGCAGCGTAGGAGCTTCCCGAATTAATTCACCCCTCCACTTT.

The chain combines TRBV5-6 with TRBJ2-5; the D gene is possibly TRBD2 (5 bases). Trimming cost V 1 base and J 2 bases, with 18 bases left between them. The CDR3 consists of 17 residues. Germline V gene data show CDR1 as SGHDT and CDR2 as YYEEEE. For the CDR3, the DNA is TGTGCCAGCAGCTTGATCGGGGTCCTAGGAGATCAAGAGACCCAGTACTTC. It codes for CASSLIGVLGDQETQYF.

For this clone: Other nucleotide sequences in the sample specify the same CDR3. The V gene is TRBV3-1 (or the pseudogene TRBV3-2), the J gene TRBJ2-5; D gene uncertain. This CDR3 contains 11 residues. V was pared by 3 bases and J by 5 bases, with 4 bases between. Germline loops: CDR1 LGHDT, CDR2 YNNKEL (reference sequence). Written as DNA, the CDR3 is TGTGCCAGCAGCCATTCGGAGACCCAGTACTTC. Protein sequence: CASSHSETQYF.

The CDR3, as DNA: TGTGCCAGCAGACTTCAAGATACGCAGTATTTT. Translation gives CASRLQDTQYF. The chain carries TRBV6-5 and TRBJ2-3; unclear D gene. The CDR3 loop spans 11 amino acids. The germline V gene encodes CDR1 MNHEY and CDR2 SVGAGI. The V and J ends lost 6 bases and 5 bases respectively, with 6 bases between them.

The chain has TRBV3-1 (or the pseudogene TRBV3-2) and TRBJ1-1; D gene uncertain. CDR3 length: 14 residues. The V end lost 1 base, the J end lost 6 bases, and 12 bases lay between the germline ends. The V gene's germline CDR1 is LGHDT and CDR2 YNNKEL (reference sequence). CDR3 amino acids: CASSQVRRSAEAFF. The DNA for the CDR3 is TGTGCCAGCAGCCAAGTGAGGCGGTCCGCTGAAGCTTTCTTT.

This chain uses TRBV5-4 with TRBJ2-1, with 15 nucleotides matching TRBD2. The V gene end was trimmed by 7 bases and the J gene end by 7 bases; junction bases not matched to a gene: 12. Germline V gene sequence: CDR1 SGHNT, CDR2 YYREEE (reference sequence). CDR3 size: 17 residues. CDR3 loop: CASGSMGTSGGRNEQFF. Written as DNA, the CDR3 is TGTGCCAGCGGTTCCATGGGGACTAGCGGGGGGCGGAATGAGCAGTTCTTC.

The chain uses TRBV2 and TRBJ1-1; D is perhaps TRBD1 (6 bases). The CDR3 covers 15 residues. V was trimmed by 5 bases and J by 2 bases, leaving 15 bases between them. CDR1 is SNHLY, CDR2 FYNNEI, per germline. CDR3 residues: CASSLQGTANTEAFF. CDR3 sequence (DNA): TGTGCCAGCAGTTTACAGGGTACCGCTAACACTGAAGCTTTCTTT.

This clone was detected only once. The genes are TRBV19 and TRBJ1-5, with D possibly being TRBD1 (5 bases). V was trimmed by 2 bases and J by 6 bases, leaving 11 bases between them. This CDR3 has 14 residues. Germline values: CDR1 LNHDA, CDR2 SQIVND (reference sequence). The CDR3 DNA follows: TGTGCCAGTAGTATAATCCAGGGTGGTCAGCCCCAGCATTTT. It translates to CASSIIQGGQPQHF.

The chain combines TRBV6-5 with TRBJ1-4; possible D gene TRBD1, 5 bases. The germline gives CDR1 MNHEY, CDR2 SVGAGI. V lost 1 base and J lost 8, with 8 bases in between. This CDR3 comprises 13 residues. Written as DNA, the CDR3 is TGTGCCAGCAGTTACTTAAGGGGAGAAAAACTGTTTTTT. Translating it yields CASSYLRGEKLFF.

This sequence joins TRBV19 and TRBJ2-3; D is perhaps TRBD2 (6 bases). Germline V gene sequence: CDR1 LNHDA, CDR2 SQIVND (reference sequence). The V and J ends lost 1 base and 0 bases respectively, with 8 bases between them. This CDR3 spans 15 amino acids. The CDR3 region is CASSIAAGSTDTQYF. The DNA of the CDR3 is TGTGCCAGTAGTATAGCGGCGGGAAGCACAGATACGCAGTATTTT.

This chain connects TRBV12-3 or TRBV12-4 to TRBJ2-1; D is unclear. Trimming shortened V by 0 bases and J by 9 bases, and 9 bases separated the two germline ends. The CDR3 runs 13 residues. DNA of the CDR3: TGTGCCAGCAGTTTAGCGCTAATCGGTGAGCAGTTCTTC. Amino acid sequence: CASSLALIGEQFF.

The chain joins TRBV5-4 to TRBJ2-5; D might be TRBD1 (5 bases). CDR3 length: 13 amino acids. Trimming took 2 bases from V and 5 from J, leaving 10 bases between them. The V gene's germline CDR1 is SGHNT and CDR2 YYREEE (reference sequence). Written as DNA, the CDR3 is TGTGCCAGCAGCTTCAAAGGGGTGGAGACCCAGTACTTC. Its protein is CASSFKGVETQYF.